The 3 T cell receptor beta chains in this list originate from one sample, sequenced in a study of blood T cells in healthy people across ages. Together with a sample-barcoded 5' primer, a J-beta primer mix was included in a second PCR lasting roughly 6 to 12 cycles. MiXCR, run by TCRdb on the 5' RACE reads, gives a single entry per CDR3 protein. This table holds around 1.5 million distinct CDR3 sequences, approximately 42% found once. The sample was blood. The receptor source for this set is a woman aged 18-29 years in good health.

The V gene is TRBV5-1, the J gene TRBJ2-5, with TRBD1 matching over 8 bases. Germline assignment: CDR1 SGHRS and CDR2 YFSETQ. Germline trimming cut 4 bases from V and 11 bases from J; bases unmatched to any gene: 13. This CDR3 comprises 14 residues. CDR3 in DNA: TGCGCCAGCAGCCCGGGACAGGACTACAATGAGCAGTACTTC. Its protein product is CASSPGQDYNEQYF.

This clonotype was counted a few times. V and J are TRBV9 and TRBJ2-5; D is uncertain. Germline V gene data show CDR1 as SGDLS and CDR2 as YYNGEE. The CDR3 covers 15 residues. The V end was cut by 0 bases, the J end by 2 bases, with 11 bases between. Here the CDR3 DNA reads TGTGCCAGCAGCGTAGCTGGGCTTACTCAAGAGACCCAGTACTTC. Its protein product is CASSVAGLTQETQYF.

The rearrangement joins TRBV29-1 to TRBJ2-5; TRBD2 matches 9 bases. The germline gives CDR1 SQVTM, CDR2 ANQGSEA. Trimming removed 1 base from V and 0 bases from J; junction bases left unmatched: 3. This CDR3 is 15 amino acids long. DNA of the CDR3: TGCAGCGTTGAAGCGGCTAGCGGGAACCAAGAGACCCAGTACTTC. This translates into CSVEAASGNQETQYF.